This T cell receptor (beta chain) was identified during a study of cytomegalovirus exposure and HLA in healthy donors. Findings and caveats of the study: A further, later analysis showed that HLA-associated TCR beta chains (compared with equally common others) were more clonally expanded.

On this clone itself: The target antigen is unknown.

A multiplex PCR was run with 60 Vbeta primers and 13 Jbeta primers. Sequenced by immunoSEQ multiplex PCR; TCRdb stores in-frame clones only, minus some. The sample lists under 45,000 clones, less than 85% occurring once. The germline CDR1 and CDR2 sequences are MNHEY and SVGAGI. This CDR3 comprises 14 residues. J gave up 10 bases and V 2 bases, and 5 bases lay outside the gene matches. The sequence was obtained from a male donor in good health and CMV-seronegative. The chain recombines TRBV6-5 with TRBJ1-6; 7 bases align to TRBD1. The material sequenced was PBMCs. CDR3 DNA sequence: TGTGCCAGCAGTTACCAACAGGGGTACTCACCCCTCCACTTT. It is translated as CASSYQQGYSPLHF.